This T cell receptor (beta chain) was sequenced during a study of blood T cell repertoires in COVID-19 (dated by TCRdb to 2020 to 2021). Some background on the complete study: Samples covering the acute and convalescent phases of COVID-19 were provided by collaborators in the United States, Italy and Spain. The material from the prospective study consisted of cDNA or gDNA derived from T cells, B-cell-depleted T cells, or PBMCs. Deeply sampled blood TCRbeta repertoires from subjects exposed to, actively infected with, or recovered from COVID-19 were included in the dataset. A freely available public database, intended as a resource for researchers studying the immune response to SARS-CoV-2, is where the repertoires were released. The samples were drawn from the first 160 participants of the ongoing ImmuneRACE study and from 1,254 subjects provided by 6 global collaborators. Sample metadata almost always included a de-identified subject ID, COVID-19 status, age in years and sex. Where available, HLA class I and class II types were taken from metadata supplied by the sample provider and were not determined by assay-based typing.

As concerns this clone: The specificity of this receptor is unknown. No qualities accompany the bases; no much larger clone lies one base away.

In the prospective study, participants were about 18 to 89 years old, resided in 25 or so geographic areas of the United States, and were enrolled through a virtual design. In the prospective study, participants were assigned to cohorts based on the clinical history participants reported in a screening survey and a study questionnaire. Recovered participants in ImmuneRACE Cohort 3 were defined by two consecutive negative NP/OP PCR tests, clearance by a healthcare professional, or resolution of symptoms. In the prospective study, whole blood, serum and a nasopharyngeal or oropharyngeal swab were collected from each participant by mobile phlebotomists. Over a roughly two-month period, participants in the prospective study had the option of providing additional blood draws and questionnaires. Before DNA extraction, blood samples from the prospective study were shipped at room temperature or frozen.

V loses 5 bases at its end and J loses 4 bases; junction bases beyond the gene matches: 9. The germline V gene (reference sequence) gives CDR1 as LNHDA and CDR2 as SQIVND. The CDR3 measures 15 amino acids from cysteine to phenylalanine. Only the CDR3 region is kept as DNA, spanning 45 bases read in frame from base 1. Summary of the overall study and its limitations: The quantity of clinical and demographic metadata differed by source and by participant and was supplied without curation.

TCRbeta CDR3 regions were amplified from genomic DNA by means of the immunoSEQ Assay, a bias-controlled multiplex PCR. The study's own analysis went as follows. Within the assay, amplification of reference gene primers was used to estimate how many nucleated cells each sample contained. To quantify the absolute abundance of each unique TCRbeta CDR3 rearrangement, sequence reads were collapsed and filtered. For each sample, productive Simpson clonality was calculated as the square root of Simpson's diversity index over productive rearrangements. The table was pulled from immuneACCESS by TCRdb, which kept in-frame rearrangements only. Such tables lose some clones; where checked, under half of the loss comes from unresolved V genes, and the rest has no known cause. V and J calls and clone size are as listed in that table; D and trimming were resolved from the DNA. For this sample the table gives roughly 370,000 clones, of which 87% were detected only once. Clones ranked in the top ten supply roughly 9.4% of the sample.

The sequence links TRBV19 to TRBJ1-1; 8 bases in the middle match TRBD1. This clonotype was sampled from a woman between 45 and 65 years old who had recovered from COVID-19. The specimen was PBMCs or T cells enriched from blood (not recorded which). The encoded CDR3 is CASSSPGTGSTEAFF. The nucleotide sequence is TGTGCCAGTAGTTCACCCGGGACAGGTAGCACTGAAGCTTTCTTT.